These 28 T cell receptor beta chains were all obtained from the same sample, sequenced in a study of blood T cell repertoires in COVID-19 (dated by TCRdb to 2019 to 2021). Preparation of the library involved the immunoSEQ multiplex PCR assay. TCRdb took over this immuneACCESS table, retaining in-frame rearrangements with V and J assigned. Such tables are incomplete; in checked studies, under half of the missing clones stem from an unresolved V gene, and the remainder is unexplained. The sample yields tens of thousands of clones; 75% to 95% were counted once. 6.9% of the sample comes from the top ten. Input material: peripheral blood. The receptors come from a human donor in a cohort sampled during active COVID-19.

V usage is TRBV5-6 and J usage is TRBJ2-7; 7 bases match TRBD1. The CDR3 is 16 residues long. Looked up from germline, CDR1 is SGHDT and CDR2 is YYEEEE. J lost 3 bases, V lost 1 base, and 10 bases had no gene match. CDR3 nucleotides: TGTGCCAGCAGCTTGTTTCGAAGACAGGGTGGCTACGAGCAGTACTTC. This translates into CASSLFRRQGGYEQYF.

The V and J genes are TRBV9 and TRBJ2-2; D is unresolved. The CDR3 covers 13 residues. Trimming removed 3 bases from V and 1 base from J, with 4 bases in between. CDR1 is SGDLS and CDR2 is YYNGEE in the germline V gene. Written as DNA, the CDR3 is TGTGCCAGCAGCGCAATGAACACCGGGGAGCTGTTTTTT. Translating gives CASSAMNTGELFF.

This clone has only a few counts. V gene TRBV29-1 combines with J gene TRBJ2-7; tentatively, D is TRBD1 (6 bases). CDR1 is SQVTM and CDR2 is ANQGSEA in the germline V gene. V was cut by 3 bases and J by 0 bases, with 12 bases left in between. This CDR3 contains 14 residues. CDR3 sequence reads: CSVEPLTGSYEQYF. The CDR3 nucleotides read TGCAGCGTTGAGCCTCTGACAGGCTCCTACGAGCAGTACTTC.

This sequence joins TRBV7-9 and TRBJ1-1; no definite D call. Trimming cost V 5 bases and J 0 bases, with 13 bases left between them. From germline, CDR1 is SEHNR and CDR2 FQNEAQ (reference sequence). The CDR3 extends over 15 amino acids. The CDR3 DNA follows: TGTGCCAGCAGCCCGGGGAGGGCATTGAACACTGAAGCTTTCTTT. Its protein product is CASSPGRALNTEAFF.

This sequence joins TRBV5-1 and TRBJ2-7, with 8 bases matching TRBD1. Germline V gene data show CDR1 as SGHRS and CDR2 as YFSETQ. The CDR3 length is 17 residues. J gave up 3 bases and V 4 bases, and 15 bases lay outside the gene matches. The DNA for the CDR3 is TGCGCCAGCAGCCACGGACAGGGATCGAGCTCAAACTACGAGCAGTACTTC. It codes for CASSHGQGSSSNYEQYF.

This clone is labeled as medium-sized. The gene calls are TRBV4-2 and TRBJ1-2, with TRBD1 matching over 10 bases. The CDR3 spans 18 residues. V gave up 0 bases and J gave up 6 bases; unmatched junction bases: 13. Germline V gene sequence: CDR1 LGHNA, CDR2 YNFKEQ. CDR3 sequence reads: CASSQDSRDRGSGDGYTF. The CDR3 nucleotides are TGTGCCAGCAGCCAAGATAGTAGGGACAGGGGATCCGGGGATGGCTACACCTTC.

The chain recombines TRBV6-5 with TRBJ1-6, with no clear D. Per the germline V gene, CDR1 is MNHEY and CDR2 is SVGAGI. V lost 4 bases and J lost 8, with 9 bases in between. This CDR3 comprises 13 residues. Here the CDR3 reads CASSSGGHSPLHF. For the CDR3, the DNA is TGTGCCAGCAGTTCGGGCGGGCATTCACCCCTCCACTTT.

In DNA form, the CDR3 reads TGTGCCAGCAGTCGAACCGGGACAGAGATCCCCTTGAGTCAGCCCCAGCATTTT. It specifies CASSRTGTEIPLSQPQHF. The chain joins TRBV6-4 to TRBJ1-5; TRBD1 matches at 7 bases. The CDR3 runs to 18 residues. The J segment lost 6 bases and the V segment lost 5 bases, leaving 19 bases of the junction unmatched. Germline V gene sequence: CDR1 MRHNA, CDR2 SNTAGT.

The CDR3 DNA follows: TGTGCCAGCAGTGAGCGAGGGGGGCCCCAGCATTTT. Its translation is CASSERGGPQHF. The rearrangement links TRBV27 to TRBJ1-5; perhaps TRBD1 as D (6 bases). Deletions cut 5 bases from V and 9 bases from J, with 11 bases between. Germline lookup yields CDR1 MNHEY and CDR2 SMNVEV (reference sequence). The CDR3 totals 12 residues.

This clone was seen just once. The rearrangement links TRBV10-1 to TRBJ2-5; 14 bases fit TRBD2. The CDR3 sequence is 17 residues long. After removal of 0 bases from V and 5 bases from J, the junction contained 5 bases not matched to a gene. Germline V gene lookup returns CDR1 WNHNN and CDR2 SYGVQD (reference sequence). The DNA of the CDR3 is TGCGCCAGCAGTGAGTCGAGGGGACTAGCGGGGGAGGAGACCCAGTACTTC. Its translation is CASSESRGLAGEETQYF.

This chain uses TRBV10-2 with TRBJ2-1, with TRBD2 identical over 11 bases. After removal of 8 bases from V and 8 bases from J, the junction contained 11 bases not matched to a gene. The CDR3 is 15 residues long. Germline V lookup: CDR1 WSHSY, CDR2 SAAADI. CDR3 DNA: TGCGCCAGCGGGTTAGCGGGGGGGTCCCGGGATGAGCAGTTCTTC. Protein product: CASGLAGGSRDEQFF.

The CDR3: CASSTRGGYTF. CDR3 sequence (DNA): TGTGCCAGCAGTACCAGAGGGGGCTACACCTTC. This chain connects TRBV12-3 or TRBV12-4 to TRBJ1-2; D not certain. This CDR3 has 11 amino acids. Trimming cost V 5 bases and J 8 bases, with 9 bases left between them.

This clone was counted only a few times. This rearrangement joins TRBV7-2 to TRBJ1-1; the D gene is possibly TRBD1 (5 bases). The V gene's germline CDR1 is SGHTA and CDR2 FQGNSA. There are 15 residues in the CDR3. Deletions cut 5 bases from V and 3 bases from J, with 16 bases between. The CDR3 nucleotides read TGTGCCAGCAGCCCCCGTGCGGACACCTACACTGAAGCTTTCTTT. Encoded protein: CASSPRADTYTEAFF.

This rearrangement joins TRBV5-4 to TRBJ1-2, with 8 bases identical to TRBD1. The CDR3 is 15 residues long. J lost 11 bases, V lost 4 bases, and 16 bases had no gene match. Germline values: CDR1 SGHNT, CDR2 YYREEE (reference sequence). CDR3 loop: CASSPETGALVGYTF. In DNA form, the CDR3 reads TGTGCCAGCAGCCCCGAGACAGGGGCTCTAGTGGGGTACACCTTC.

The chain uses TRBV5-6 and TRBJ1-1; 8 bases agree with TRBD1. This CDR3 comprises 14 residues. The V gene's germline CDR1 is SGHDT and CDR2 YYEEEE. V lost 3 bases to trimming and J lost 2 bases; unmatched junction nucleotides: 3. DNA of the CDR3: TGTGCCAGCAGCTCGGACAGGGACAACACTGAAGCTTTCTTT. Its protein product is CASSSDRDNTEAFF.

The gene calls are TRBV9 and TRBJ1-2; TRBD1 might be the D (6 bases). This CDR3 region has 19 residues. Deletions cut 0 bases from V and 1 base from J, with 22 bases between. Germline CDR1 is SGDLS and CDR2 is YYNGEE. The CDR3 nucleotides are TGTGCCAGCAGCGTAGCTCACGGGACACCCGATGAACATAACTATGGCTACACCTTC. It codes for CASSVAHGTPDEHNYGYTF.

The genes are TRBV2 and TRBJ1-5; perhaps TRBD1 as D (5 bases). The CDR3 runs to 14 residues. Germline CDR1 and CDR2: SNHLY and FYNNEI. The V and J ends lost 8 bases and 0 bases respectively, with 11 bases between them. CDR3 sequence (DNA): TGTGCCAGCTTACGACAGTTTAGCAATCAGCCCCAGCATTTT. Protein product: CASLRQFSNQPQHF.

This chain links TRBV7-6 with TRBJ2-4; 8 bases line up with TRBD1. CDR1 and CDR2 from the germline V gene are SGHVS and FNYEAQ. The ends lost 1 base at V and 0 bases at J; junction bases unmatched: 8. The CDR3 sequence is 18 residues long. CDR3 DNA sequence: TGTGCCAGCAGCTTAGGGTGGGGACAGGCCTTAGCCAAAAACATTCAGTACTTC. Translated, it gives CASSLGWGQALAKNIQYF.

The gene calls are TRBV18 and TRBJ1-4; 7 bases are a match to TRBD1. Looked up from germline, CDR1 is KGHSH and CDR2 is LQKENI. The CDR3 runs 15 residues. J gave up 7 bases and V 2 bases, and 7 bases lay outside the gene matches. The CDR3 DNA reads as TGTGCCAGCTCACCAACGACAGGGTGGGCTGAAAAACTGTTTTTT. It codes for CASSPTTGWAEKLFF.

The CDR3 is CASSLSQDNEQFF. The CDR3 nucleotides are TGTGCCAGCAGCTTGAGCCAGGACAATGAGCAGTTCTTC. The chain is built from TRBV7-2 and TRBJ2-1; no clear D gene. The CDR3 extends over 13 amino acids. V was cut by 3 bases and J by 5 bases, with 8 bases left in between. Germline V CDR1 and CDR2: SGHTA, FQGNSA.

The CDR3 DNA reads TGTGCCAGCAGTCTTCTCCAGACCGGGGAGCTGTTTTTT. It yields the protein CASSLLQTGELFF. V gene TRBV6-5 combines with J gene TRBJ2-2, with no clear D. Germline V gene sequence: CDR1 MNHEY, CDR2 SVGAGI. Trimming removed 5 bases from V and 5 bases from J, with 9 bases in between. CDR3 length: 13 amino acids.

V is TRBV27 and J is TRBJ1-3, with D unresolved. The V end lost 3 bases, the J end lost 2 bases, and 5 bases lay between the germline ends. The CDR3 totals 13 residues. Germline V lookup: CDR1 MNHEY, CDR2 SMNVEV (reference sequence). The CDR3 region is CASSFSAGNTIYF. The CDR3 DNA is TGTGCCAGCAGTTTTTCCGCTGGAAACACCATATATTTT.

This clone was observed a single time. This chain connects TRBV19 to TRBJ2-7, with 8 bases aligning to TRBD1. With V trimmed by 10 bases and J by 0 bases, 11 bases remained unmatched. There are 15 residues in the CDR3. Germline V gene sequence: CDR1 LNHDA, CDR2 SQIVND (reference sequence). In DNA, the CDR3 is TGTGCCACCGCCCTCGGACAGGGAAACTCCTACGAGCAGTACTTC. Its translation is CATALGQGNSYEQYF.

This clone was counted a few times. The rearrangement links TRBV12-3 or TRBV12-4 to TRBJ1-5; the D is unclear. The CDR3 has 12 amino acids. With 6 bases removed from V and 6 bases from J, the gap between germline ends came to 9 bases. CDR3 in amino acids: CASSGLSQPQHF. In DNA, the CDR3 is TGTGCCAGCAGCGGTTTGTCTCAGCCCCAGCATTTT.

The chain couples TRBV5-1 to TRBJ1-2; D unresolved. The CDR3 spans 16 residues. Germline CDR1 and CDR2: SGHRS and YFSETQ. Trimming removed 0 bases from V and 4 bases from J, with 16 bases in between. The CDR3 DNA reads as TGCGCCAGCAGCTTGGCCACGATCCTTCCCGGCTATGGCTACACCTTC. This codes for CASSLATILPGYGYTF.

The V call is TRBV28, the J call TRBJ1-5; perhaps TRBD1 as D (6 bases). CDR1 is MDHEN, CDR2 SYDVKM, per germline. The length of the CDR3 is 13 residues. The V end was cut by 6 bases, the J end by 6 bases, with 12 bases between. The CDR3 loop is CASSSRGGQPQHF. The CDR3 nucleotides read TGTGCCAGCAGCTCCAGAGGGGGTCAGCCCCAGCATTTT.

The genes are TRBV19 and TRBJ2-2; TRBD1 matches 7 bases. V shed 7 bases and J 0 bases; nucleotides not matched to a gene: 8. The length of the CDR3 is 16 residues. Germline V lookup: CDR1 LNHDA, CDR2 SQIVND (reference sequence). This CDR3 is CASTKSGTANTGELFF. The CDR3 DNA reads TGTGCCAGTACGAAATCCGGGACAGCGAACACCGGGGAGCTGTTTTTT.

The genes are TRBV9 and TRBJ1-6, with unresolved D. Trimming shortened V by 4 bases and J by 2 bases, and 16 bases separated the two germline ends. Germline loops: CDR1 SGDLS, CDR2 YYNGEE. The CDR3 covers 17 residues. The CDR3 nucleotides read TGTGCCAGCAGCTATGGATTGGAGGGAACCTATAATTCACCCCTCCACTTT. Translating gives CASSYGLEGTYNSPLHF. Looking up the rest from reference TRBV9 and TRBJ1-6 gives the full variable domain: DSGVTQTPKHLITATGQRVTLRCSPRSGDLSVYWYQQSLDQGLQFLIQYYNGEERAKGNILERFSAQQFPDLHSELNLSSLELGDSALYFCASSYGLEGTYNSPLHFGNGTRLTVT.